One sample yielded the 10 T cell receptor beta chains listed below, sequenced in a study of high-grade serous ovarian cancer treatment subgroups. Tumor tissue was taken before any definitive surgery or chemotherapy was given. Assay: immunoSEQ multiplex PCR; the TCRdb copy retains only in-frame clones and omits some. The sample includes thousands of clones, around 79% seen only once; the top ten take under 7%. The source material was tumor tissue. The origin of the receptors is a human donor with high-grade serous ovarian cancer.

The sample holds a few counts of this clone. The chain has TRBV4-2 and TRBJ1-6, with a weak D call TRBD1 (5 bases). The ends were cut back, 5 bases at V and 6 bases at J, with 11 bases in the middle. The CDR3 contains 14 residues. The germline CDR1 and CDR2 sequences are LGHNA and YNFKEQ. The CDR3 DNA follows: TGTGCCAGCAGCTTCGGGACGGTTAATTCACCCCTCCACTTT. Translated, it gives CASSFGTVNSPLHF.

V usage is TRBV27 and J usage is TRBJ2-1; D uncertain. CDR1 is MNHEY and CDR2 is SMNVEV in the germline V gene (reference sequence). The CDR3 loop spans 16 amino acids. The V and J ends lost 0 bases and 1 base respectively, with 10 bases between them. The CDR3 DNA follows: TGTGCCAGCAGTTTATCCCTTGGCGGATCCTACAATGAGCAGTTCTTC. Its translation: CASSLSLGGSYNEQFF.

The rearrangement links TRBV27 to TRBJ1-5; D perhaps matches TRBD1 (5 bases). V lost 4 bases to trimming and J lost 5 bases, with 15 bases between them. Per the germline V gene, CDR1 is MNHEY and CDR2 is SMNVEV (reference sequence). CDR3 length: 15 residues. The CDR3 sequence: CASSWDANPHQPQHF. DNA of the CDR3: TGTGCCAGCAGTTGGGACGCCAACCCCCATCAGCCCCAGCATTTT.

The chain recombines TRBV14 with TRBJ1-1, with a tentative D call TRBD1 (6 bases). The ends were cut back, 1 base at V and 4 bases at J, with 7 bases in the middle. This CDR3 has 13 amino acids. The germline gives CDR1 SGHDN, CDR2 FVKESK. The CDR3 here is CASSQGGATEAFF. CDR3 coding DNA: TGTGCCAGCAGCCAAGGGGGGGCCACTGAAGCTTTCTTT.

V and J are TRBV5-5 and TRBJ1-4; D might be TRBD1 (6 bases). Trimming took 0 bases from V and 8 from J, leaving 11 bases between them. Germline assignment: CDR1 SGHKS and CDR2 YYEKEE (reference sequence). The CDR3 extends over 14 amino acids. The CDR3 DNA reads TGTGCCAGCAGCTTGGACAGGGCTGGGGAAAAACTGTTTTTT. It translates to CASSLDRAGEKLFF.

This chain uses TRBV5-1 with TRBJ1-1; no reliable D call. V lost 1 base and J 4 bases, leaving 11 bases between the germline ends. Per germline, CDR1 SGHRS and CDR2 YFSETQ. This CDR3 is built from 14 residues. CDR3 sequence: CASSLLWDGTEAFF. The CDR3 DNA reads TGCGCCAGCAGCTTGTTATGGGATGGCACTGAAGCTTTCTTT.

This chain joins TRBV7-2 and TRBJ2-7; D remains ambiguous. The CDR3 loop spans 14 amino acids. The germline V gene has CDR1 SGHTA and CDR2 FQGNSA. V was pared by 0 bases and J by 3 bases, with 9 bases between. CDR3 nucleotides: TGTGCCAGCAGCTTAGCCCCCACAATCTACGAGCAGTACTTC. Amino acids: CASSLAPTIYEQYF.

V usage is TRBV6-1 and J usage is TRBJ1-5, with 10 nucleotides matching TRBD1. Looked up from germline, CDR1 is MNHNS and CDR2 is SASEGT. V trimming: 7 bases; J trimming: 3 bases; junction bases outside the gene matches: 6. This CDR3 spans 15 amino acids. CDR3 protein: CASNLDRGHNQPQHF. In DNA, the CDR3 is TGTGCCAGCAACCTCGACAGGGGGCACAATCAGCCCCAGCATTTT.

The chain uses TRBV10-3 and TRBJ1-1; TRBD1 agrees at 9 bases. Germline V gene lookup returns CDR1 ENHRY and CDR2 SYGVKD. V lost 5 bases and J lost 4; bases outside the gene matches: 11. There are 16 residues in the CDR3. The CDR3 sequence is CAISRNTGGDSTEAFF. In nucleotides, the CDR3 is TGTGCCATCAGTCGAAATACAGGGGGCGATAGCACTGAAGCTTTCTTT.

The sample holds one count of this clone. The CDR3 DNA is TGTGCCAGCAGCTTCCAGGGTGGCTCCAGGTCGCGCGAGCAGTACTTC. This sequence encodes CASSFQGGSRSREQYF. This sequence joins TRBV7-2 and TRBJ2-7, with D possibly TRBD1 on 5 matching bases. Germline CDR1 and CDR2: SGHTA and FQGNSA. CDR3 length equals 16 residues. Trimming pared 3 bases from V and 6 bases from J, leaving 21 bases between.